Below, 22 T cell receptor beta chains from the same sample are listed, as sequenced in a study of blood T cells in healthy people across ages. Primers used in a second PCR of roughly 6 to 11 cycles were a sample-barcoded 5' primer and a J-beta primer mix. One entry per CDR3 protein, called by TCRdb with MiXCR from the 5' RACE reads. Here the sample spans 760,000 or so distinct CDR3 sequences, roughly 25% being singletons. These sequences were also reported in another study, on T cells of mothers and their children.

The sample was blood. These receptors all stem from a boy aged 10-17 years in good health.

V usage is TRBV5-1 and J usage is TRBJ2-5, with 7 positions matching TRBD1. The CDR3 has 17 residues. CDR1 is SGHRS and CDR2 is YFSETQ in the germline V gene. J gave up 4 bases and V 5 bases, and 17 bases lay outside the gene matches. The CDR3 sequence: CASRRGTQGQEGETQYF. For the CDR3, the DNA is TGCGCCAGCAGGAGGGGAACACAGGGGCAAGAAGGAGAGACCCAGTACTTC. The whole variable domain, filled in from reference TRBV5-1 and TRBJ2-5, reads KAGVTQTPRYLIKTRGQQVTLSCSPISGHRSVSWYQQTPGQGLQFLFEYFSETQRNKGNFPGRFSGRQFSNSRSEMNVSTLELGDSALYLCASRRGTQGQEGETQYFGPGTRLLVL.

The rearrangement links TRBV7-6 to TRBJ2-1; D gene uncertain. The CDR3 is 16 residues long. Germline CDR1 is SGHVS and CDR2 is FNYEAQ. V was clipped by 0 bases and J by 6 bases, with 15 bases between them. The CDR3 sequence is CASSLAGEFRGNEQFF. In DNA form, the CDR3 reads TGTGCCAGCAGCTTAGCTGGTGAATTTCGAGGCAATGAGCAGTTCTTC.

As regards this clonotype: A much larger clone differs by one base, so this may be a read error. The chain couples TRBV10-3 to TRBJ2-5, with 8 bases that match TRBD1. This CDR3 region has 15 residues. Germline values: CDR1 ENHRY, CDR2 SYGVKD. Germline trimming cut 0 bases from V and 5 bases from J; bases unmatched to any gene: 5. CDR3 amino acids: CAISESTGAMETQYF. CDR3 nucleotide sequence: TGTGCCATCAGTGAGTCGACAGGGGCTATGGAGACCCAGTACTTC.

The chain combines TRBV6-5 with TRBJ1-1; a possible D gene is TRBD1 (5 bases). V lost 4 bases and J 1 base, leaving 13 bases between the germline ends. Germline V gene sequence: CDR1 MNHEY, CDR2 SVGAGI. This CDR3 comprises 15 residues. The CDR3 protein is CASSFAGPTNTEAFF. CDR3 nucleotides: TGTGCCAGCAGTTTTGCGGGGCCGACGAACACTGAAGCTTTCTTT.

The genes are TRBV6-1 and TRBJ2-5; 10 bases are a match to TRBD1. The CDR3 loop spans 14 amino acids. Germline V CDR1 and CDR2: MNHNS, SASEGT. J was trimmed by 5 bases and V by 8 bases; bases with no gene match: 8. DNA for the CDR3: TGTGCCAGCGCGGGACAGGGGCGCTGGGAGACCCAGTACTTC. It yields the protein CASAGQGRWETQYF.

The chain combines TRBV6-1 with TRBJ2-7; 9 nucleotides line up with TRBD2. Trimming cost V 7 bases and J 8 bases; bases outside gene matches: 18. CDR1 and CDR2 (germline): MNHNS, SASEGT. This CDR3 has 16 amino acids. Written as DNA, the CDR3 is TGTGCCAGCACCCAACAAATCGGGATAGCGGGGGTTAAGCAGTACTTC. Its translation is CASTQQIGIAGVKQYF.

This clonotype was seen a few times. CDR3 region: CASSQDPAGARETQYF. The CDR3 DNA follows: TGTGCCAGCAGCCAAGACCCAGCGGGGGCGAGGGAGACCCAGTACTTC. V and J are TRBV3-1 and TRBJ2-5; TRBD2 matches 8 bases. The V gene end was trimmed by 0 bases and the J gene end by 5 bases; junction bases not matched to a gene: 8. There are 16 residues in the CDR3. Germline values: CDR1 LGHDT, CDR2 YNNKEL (reference sequence).

The rearrangement joins TRBV5-1 to TRBJ2-3, with 7 bases fitting TRBD2. V shed 3 bases and J 1 base; nucleotides not matched to a gene: 5. Germline values: CDR1 SGHRS, CDR2 YFSETQ. This CDR3 has 15 residues. This CDR3 reads CASSSRDYRTDTQYF. The DNA of the CDR3 is TGCGCCAGCAGCTCACGGGACTATCGCACAGATACGCAGTATTTT.

The J gene is TRBJ1-6, the V gene TRBV10-3; D unclear. This CDR3 has 13 residues. CDR1 is ENHRY and CDR2 is SYGVKD in the germline V gene. The V gene lost 0 bases and the J gene lost 6 bases, with 3 bases spanning the gap. The CDR3 loop reads CAISESSNSPLHF. The CDR3, as DNA: TGTGCCATCAGTGAGTCTAGTAATTCACCCCTCCACTTT.

This chain connects TRBV12-3 or TRBV12-4 to TRBJ1-4, with D maybe TRBD1 (5 bases). This CDR3 is 19 amino acids long. The germline V and J ends were trimmed by 6 bases and 3 bases, with 26 bases remaining between them. The CDR3 here is CASRDDRPGGFSANEKLFF. CDR3 sequence (DNA): TGTGCCAGCAGGGATGACAGACCTGGGGGTTTTTCGGCTAATGAAAAACTGTTTTTT.

This clonotype has just a few counts. V gene TRBV15 combines with J gene TRBJ2-5; 15 bases map to TRBD2. The assigned J gene may be wrong: the sequence end matches TRBJ2-1 better. Looked up from germline, CDR1 is LNHNV and CDR2 is YYDKDF (reference sequence). CDR3 length: 17 residues. DNA for the CDR3: TGTGCCACCAGGGCAGGACTAGCGGGAGGGCCGGCAAATGAGCAGTTCTTC. This gives the protein CATRAGLAGGPANEQFF.

The V and J genes are TRBV19 and TRBJ2-3; D call uncertain. Trimming stripped 3 bases from V and 4 bases from J, with 14 bases between. Germline values: CDR1 LNHDA, CDR2 SQIVND (reference sequence). This CDR3 region has 15 residues. CDR3 amino acids: CASSMRLVGADTQYF. In DNA, the CDR3 is TGTGCCAGTAGTATGCGGCTAGTTGGCGCAGATACGCAGTATTTT.

The count of this clonotype is one. The V gene is TRBV21-1, the J gene TRBJ2-7. TRBV21-1 is a pseudogene. This CDR3 spans 15 amino acids. This chain's CDR3 is CASKERAGVTYEQYF. CDR3 DNA sequence: TGTGCCAGCAAAGAGAGAGCGGGAGTCACCTACGAGCAGTACTTC.

V gene TRBV4-3 combines with J gene TRBJ1-2; D might be TRBD1 (5 bases). V lost 4 bases to trimming and J lost 6 bases, with 15 bases between them. Looked up from germline, CDR1 is LGHNA and CDR2 is YSLEER. There are 14 residues in the CDR3. The CDR3 DNA is TGCGCCAGCAGCCTGAGTTTAGGGGAGGATGGCTACACCTTC. Amino acid sequence: CASSLSLGEDGYTF.

This sequence joins TRBV3-1 and TRBJ1-2; D perhaps matches TRBD1 (6 bases). The ends were cut back, 4 bases at V and 6 bases at J, with 12 bases in the middle. This CDR3 region has 13 residues. Germline lookup yields CDR1 LGHDT and CDR2 YNNKEL (reference sequence). Written as DNA, the CDR3 is TGTGCCAGCAGCCCTCAGGGGCTCGATGGCTACACCTTC. Translated, it gives CASSPQGLDGYTF.

The chain uses TRBV5-5 and TRBJ2-5, with 8 bases fitting TRBD2. The DNA matches TRBJ2-7 better at its end, which makes the J call doubtful. The CDR3 loop spans 15 amino acids. CDR1 and CDR2 from the germline V gene are SGHKS and YYEKEE (reference sequence). CDR3 region: CASSYAGGPLYEQYF. The CDR3 DNA is TGTGCCAGCAGCTACGCGGGGGGCCCGCTCTACGAGCAGTACTTC.

This clonotype turned up a few times. The rearrangement links TRBV5-6 to TRBJ2-5, with 9 bases that match TRBD2. The CDR3 contains 19 residues. CDR1 and CDR2 (germline): SGHDT, YYEEEE. V gave up 2 bases and J gave up 3 bases; unmatched junction bases: 17. The CDR3 coding sequence is TGTGCCAGCAGCTTATCAACCAGCGGGGGGTTACTACTAAAAGAGACCCAGTACTTC. Translation: CASSLSTSGGLLLKETQYF.

This clonotype was counted only a few times. CDR3 in amino acids: CASSFLSGTQYF. The CDR3 DNA follows: TGTGCCAGCAGTTTCTTAAGTGGGACCCAGTACTTC. The chain carries TRBV28 and TRBJ2-5; D is unresolved. V gave up 3 bases and J gave up 7 bases, with 9 bases separating them. The germline V gene encodes CDR1 MDHEN and CDR2 SYDVKM. This CDR3 region has 12 residues.

V is TRBV5-1 and J is TRBJ2-4, with 11 positions matching TRBD2. CDR1 and CDR2 (germline): SGHRS, YFSETQ. This CDR3 has 16 residues. V shed 4 bases and J 6 bases; nucleotides not matched to a gene: 9. The CDR3 sequence is CASSPGLAGPVNIQYF. CDR3 DNA sequence: TGCGCCAGCAGCCCCGGACTAGCGGGCCCTGTAAACATTCAGTACTTC.

This clonotype turned up a few times. This chain uses TRBV5-4 with TRBJ2-4; D gene uncertain. V gave up 6 bases and J gave up 6 bases, with 7 bases separating them. Per the germline V gene, CDR1 is SGHNT and CDR2 is YYREEE (reference sequence). The CDR3 sequence is 11 residues long. The DNA for the CDR3 is TGTGCCAGCAAGGGCGGAAACATTCAGTACTTC. Its protein is CASKGGNIQYF.

This clonotype has a handful of counts. The chain has TRBV3-1 and TRBJ2-5; D is uncertain. CDR3 size: 14 residues. CDR1 LGHDT and CDR2 YNNKEL come from the germline V gene (reference sequence). Trimming took 1 base from V and 7 from J, leaving 13 bases between them. CDR3 nucleotide sequence: TGTGCCAGCAGCCAAGTGGTAGGGCCAGGGACCCAGTACTTC. As protein: CASSQVVGPGTQYF.

J is TRBJ2-7 and V is TRBV10-2; tentatively, D is TRBD1 (5 bases). The CDR3 runs 15 residues. Deletions cut 2 bases from V and 1 base from J, with 12 bases between. Germline V gene lookup returns CDR1 WSHSY and CDR2 SAAADI. CDR3 in amino acids: CASSEGPGPSYEQYF. In nucleotides, the CDR3 is TGCGCCAGCAGTGAGGGGCCAGGGCCATCCTACGAGCAGTACTTC.